The sequence of this T cell receptor (beta chain) was determined in a study of CD8+ T cells in alopecia areata. Study at large: Treated patients were given oral tofacitinib, which was dosed at 5 to 10 mg twice daily. Scoring of severity for treated patients was based on percentage of affected scalp area. Overall study findings and caveats: There was only one nonresponder, so it was unclear how baseline CD8+ expansion relates to response. Scalp clonality and expanded CD8+ clones among the top 100 were significantly decreased by tofacitinib.

Comment on this clone: Its target is unknown.

The sequencing template was cDNA reverse transcribed from extracted RNA. Profiled with immunoSEQ multiplex PCR; TCRdb holds only in-frame clones, not every one. The data contain over 100,000 clones, around 56% of them seen just once; the ten biggest clones take up 0.46%. CDR1 is MNHEY, CDR2 SVGAGI, per germline. V shed 8 bases and J shed 0 bases, with 13 bases lying between them. This CDR3 is built from 14 residues. The treatment: oral pan-JAK inhibitor, 5-10 mg twice daily. The clonotype comes from a human donor with alopecia areata. The starting material was CD4+ T cells sorted from blood, obtained at week 4, from a patient treated with tofacitinib. The chain joins TRBV6-5 to TRBJ1-2, with unresolved D. CDR3 bases: TGTGCCAGCGCATACAGTTCCCCTAACTATGGCTACACCTTC. Protein product: CASAYSSPNYGYTF.